This T cell receptor beta chain emerged from a study of shared clonotypes between healthy human individuals. Study-level background: Per donor, CD8 memory used one plate, CD8 naive used two, CD4 memory used three and CD4 naive used three. Study results and limitations: The expectation was that sequencing depth would affect clonotype sharing among donors. Researchers sampled blood only, noting tissue repertoires likely differ.

Within Nashville, Tennessee resided all donors, each a Caucasian adult. Using immunoSEQ multiplex PCR, the repertoire was profiled, and TCRdb retains in-frame clones only, with some absent. This sample has some 550,000 clones; less than 98% occur once, and the top ten carry around 0.057%. A note on this clone: Its cognate antigen is unknown.

V gave up 5 bases and J gave up 0 bases, with 12 bases separating them. The CDR3 is 15 amino acids. Germline CDR1 is MNHNS and CDR2 is SASEGT. The receptor's source is a woman aged 25 to 39 in good health. Material for sequencing was naive CD4+ T cells sorted from blood. Subset described: CD45RA+ positively selected. The rearrangement uses TRBV6-1 and TRBJ2-3; no clear D gene. In nucleotides, the CDR3 is TGTGCCAGCAGTCCCACGACCCCAAGCACAGATACGCAGTATTTT. Translated, it gives CASSPTTPSTDTQYF.